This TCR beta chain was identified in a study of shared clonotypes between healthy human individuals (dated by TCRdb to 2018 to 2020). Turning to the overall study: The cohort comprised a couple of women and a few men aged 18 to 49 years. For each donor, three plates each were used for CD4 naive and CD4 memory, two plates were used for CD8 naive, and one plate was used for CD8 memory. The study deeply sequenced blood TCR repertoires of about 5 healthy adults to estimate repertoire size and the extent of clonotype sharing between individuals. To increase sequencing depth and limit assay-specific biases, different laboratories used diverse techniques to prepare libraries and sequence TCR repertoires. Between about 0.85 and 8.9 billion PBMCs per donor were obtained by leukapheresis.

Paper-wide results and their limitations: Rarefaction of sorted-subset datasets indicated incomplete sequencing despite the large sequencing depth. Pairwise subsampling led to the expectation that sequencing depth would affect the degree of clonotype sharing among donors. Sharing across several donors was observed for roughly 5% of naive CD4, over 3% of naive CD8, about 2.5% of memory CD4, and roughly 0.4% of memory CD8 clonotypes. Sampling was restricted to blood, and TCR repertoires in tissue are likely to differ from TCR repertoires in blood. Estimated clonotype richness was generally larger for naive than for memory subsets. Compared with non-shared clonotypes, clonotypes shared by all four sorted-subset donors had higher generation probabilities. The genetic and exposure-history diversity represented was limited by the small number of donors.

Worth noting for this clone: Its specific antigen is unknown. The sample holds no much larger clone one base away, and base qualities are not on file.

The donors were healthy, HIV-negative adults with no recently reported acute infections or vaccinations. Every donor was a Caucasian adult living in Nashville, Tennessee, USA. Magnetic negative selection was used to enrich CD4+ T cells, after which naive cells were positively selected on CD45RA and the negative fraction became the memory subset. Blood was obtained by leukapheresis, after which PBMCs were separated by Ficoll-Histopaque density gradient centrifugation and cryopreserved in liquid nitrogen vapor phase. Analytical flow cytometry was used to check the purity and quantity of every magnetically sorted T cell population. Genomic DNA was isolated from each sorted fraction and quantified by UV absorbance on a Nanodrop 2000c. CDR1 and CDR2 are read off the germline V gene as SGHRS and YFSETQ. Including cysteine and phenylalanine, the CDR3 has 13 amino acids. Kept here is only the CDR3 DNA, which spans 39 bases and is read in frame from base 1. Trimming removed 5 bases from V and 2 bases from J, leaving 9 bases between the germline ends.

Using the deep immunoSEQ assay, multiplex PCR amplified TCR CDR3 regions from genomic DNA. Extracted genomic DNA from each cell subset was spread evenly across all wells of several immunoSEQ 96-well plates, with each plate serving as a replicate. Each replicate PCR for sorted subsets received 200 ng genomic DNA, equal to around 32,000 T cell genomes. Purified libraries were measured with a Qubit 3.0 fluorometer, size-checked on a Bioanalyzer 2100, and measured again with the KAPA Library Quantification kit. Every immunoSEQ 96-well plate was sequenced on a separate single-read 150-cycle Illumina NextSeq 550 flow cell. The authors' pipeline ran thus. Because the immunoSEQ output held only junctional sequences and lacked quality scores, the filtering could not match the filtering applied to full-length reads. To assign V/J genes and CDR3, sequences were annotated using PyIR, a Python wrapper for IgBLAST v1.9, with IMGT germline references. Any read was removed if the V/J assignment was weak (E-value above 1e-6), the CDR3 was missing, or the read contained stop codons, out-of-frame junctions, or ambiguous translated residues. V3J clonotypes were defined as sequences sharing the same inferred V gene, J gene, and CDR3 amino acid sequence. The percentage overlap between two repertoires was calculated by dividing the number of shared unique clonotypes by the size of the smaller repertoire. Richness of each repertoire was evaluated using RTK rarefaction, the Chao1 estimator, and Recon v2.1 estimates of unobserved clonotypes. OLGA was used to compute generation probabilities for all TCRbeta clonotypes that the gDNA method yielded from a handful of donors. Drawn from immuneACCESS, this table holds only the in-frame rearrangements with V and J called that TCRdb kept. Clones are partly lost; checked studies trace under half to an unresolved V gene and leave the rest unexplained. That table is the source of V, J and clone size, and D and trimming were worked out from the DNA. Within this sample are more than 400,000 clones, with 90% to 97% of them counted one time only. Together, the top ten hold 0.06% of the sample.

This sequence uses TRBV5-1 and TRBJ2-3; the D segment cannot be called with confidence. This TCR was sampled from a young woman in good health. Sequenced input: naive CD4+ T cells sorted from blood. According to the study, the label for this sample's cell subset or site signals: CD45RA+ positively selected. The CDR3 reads CASSVGFTDTQYF. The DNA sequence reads TGCGCCAGCAGTGTCGGCTTCACAGATACGCAGTATTTT.